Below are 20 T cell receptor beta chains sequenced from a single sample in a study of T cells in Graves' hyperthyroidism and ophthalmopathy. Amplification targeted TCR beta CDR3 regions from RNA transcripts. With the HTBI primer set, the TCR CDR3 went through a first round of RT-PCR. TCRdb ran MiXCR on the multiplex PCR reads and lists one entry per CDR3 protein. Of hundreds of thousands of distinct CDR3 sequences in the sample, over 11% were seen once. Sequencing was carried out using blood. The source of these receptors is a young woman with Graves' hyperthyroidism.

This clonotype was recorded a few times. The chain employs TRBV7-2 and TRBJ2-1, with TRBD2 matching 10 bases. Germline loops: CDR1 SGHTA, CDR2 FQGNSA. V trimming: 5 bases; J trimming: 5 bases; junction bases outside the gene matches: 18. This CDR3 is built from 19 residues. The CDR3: CASSPTSGIPPHPHNEQFF. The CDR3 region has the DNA TGTGCCAGCAGCCCCACTAGCGGGATTCCCCCGCACCCCCACAATGAGCAGTTCTTC. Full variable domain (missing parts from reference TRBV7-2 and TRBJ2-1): GAGVSQSPSNKVTEKGKDVELRCDPISGHTALYWYRQSLGQGLEFLIYFQGNSAPDKSGLPSDRFSAERTGGSVSTLTIQRTQQEDSAVYLCASSPTSGIPPHPHNEQFFGPGTRLTVL.

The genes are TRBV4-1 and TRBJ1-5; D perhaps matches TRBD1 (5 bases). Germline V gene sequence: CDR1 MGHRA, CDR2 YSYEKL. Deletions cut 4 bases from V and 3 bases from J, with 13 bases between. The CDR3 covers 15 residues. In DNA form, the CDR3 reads TGCGCCAGCAGCCGGGGGGGAGGGGACAATCAGCCCCAGCATTTT. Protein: CASSRGGGDNQPQHF.

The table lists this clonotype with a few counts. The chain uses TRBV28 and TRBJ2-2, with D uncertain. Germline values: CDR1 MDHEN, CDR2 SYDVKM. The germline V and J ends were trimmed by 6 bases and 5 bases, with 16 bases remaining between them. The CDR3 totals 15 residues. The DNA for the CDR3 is TGTGCCAGCAGCTCGTTACTGGGTGGGACCGGGGAGCTGTTTTTT. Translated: CASSSLLGGTGELFF.

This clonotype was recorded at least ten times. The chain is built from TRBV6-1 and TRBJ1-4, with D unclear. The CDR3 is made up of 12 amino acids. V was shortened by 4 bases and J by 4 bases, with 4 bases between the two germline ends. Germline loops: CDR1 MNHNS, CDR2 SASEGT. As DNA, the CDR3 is TGTGCCAGCAGTGCCAGTAATGAAAAACTGTTTTTT. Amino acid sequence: CASSASNEKLFF.

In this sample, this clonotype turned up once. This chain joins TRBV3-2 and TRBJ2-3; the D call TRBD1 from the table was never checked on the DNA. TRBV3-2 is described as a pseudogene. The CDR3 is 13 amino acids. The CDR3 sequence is CASSPPGGDTQYF. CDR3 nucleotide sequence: TGTGCCAGCAGCCCCCCAGGGGGGGATACGCAGTATTTT.

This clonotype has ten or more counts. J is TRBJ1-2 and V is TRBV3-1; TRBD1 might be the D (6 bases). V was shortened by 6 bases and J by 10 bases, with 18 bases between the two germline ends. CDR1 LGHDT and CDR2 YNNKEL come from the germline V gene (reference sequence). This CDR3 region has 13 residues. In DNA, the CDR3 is TGTGCCAGCAGGGACGGACAGAGCGTTCACTACACCTTC. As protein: CASRDGQSVHYTF.

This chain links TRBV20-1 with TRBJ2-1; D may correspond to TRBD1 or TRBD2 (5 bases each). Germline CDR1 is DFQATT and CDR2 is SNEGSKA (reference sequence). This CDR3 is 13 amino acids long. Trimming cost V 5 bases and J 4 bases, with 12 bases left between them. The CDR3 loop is CSAPFEGYNEQFF. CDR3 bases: TGCAGTGCTCCATTTGAGGGGTACAATGAGCAGTTCTTC.

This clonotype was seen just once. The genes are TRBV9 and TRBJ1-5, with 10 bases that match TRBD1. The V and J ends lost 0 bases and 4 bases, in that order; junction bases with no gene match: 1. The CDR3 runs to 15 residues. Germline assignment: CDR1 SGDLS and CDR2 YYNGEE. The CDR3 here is CASSVGDRGNQPQHF. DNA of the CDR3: TGTGCCAGCAGCGTAGGGGACAGGGGTAATCAGCCCCAGCATTTT.

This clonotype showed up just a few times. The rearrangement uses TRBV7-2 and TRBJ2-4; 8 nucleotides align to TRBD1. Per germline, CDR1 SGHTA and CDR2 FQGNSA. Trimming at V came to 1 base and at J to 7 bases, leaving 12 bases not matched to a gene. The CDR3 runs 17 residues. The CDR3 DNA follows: TGTGCCAGCAGCTTAGTTGACCAGGGGGCGAGGGGGAACATTCAGTACTTC. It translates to CASSLVDQGARGNIQYF.

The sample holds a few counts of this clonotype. CDR3 loop: CASRTLTGAGGELFF. CDR3 sequence (DNA): TGTGCCAGCCGGACATTAACAGGGGCTGGCGGGGAGCTGTTTTTT. The chain is built from TRBV6-1 and TRBJ2-2; 7 bases agree with TRBD1. CDR3 length: 15 residues. Per the germline V gene, CDR1 is MNHNS and CDR2 is SASEGT. After removal of 8 bases from V and 7 bases from J, the junction contained 13 bases not matched to a gene.

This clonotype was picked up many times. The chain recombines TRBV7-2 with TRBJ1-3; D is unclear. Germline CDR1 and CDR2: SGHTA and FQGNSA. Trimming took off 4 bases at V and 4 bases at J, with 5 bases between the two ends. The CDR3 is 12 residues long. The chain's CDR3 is CASSSTGNTIYF. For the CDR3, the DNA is TGTGCCAGCAGCTCGACAGGAAACACCATATATTTT.

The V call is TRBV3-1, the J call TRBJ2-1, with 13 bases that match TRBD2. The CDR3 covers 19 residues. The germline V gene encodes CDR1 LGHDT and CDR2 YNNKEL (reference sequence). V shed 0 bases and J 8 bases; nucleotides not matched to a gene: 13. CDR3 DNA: TGTGCCAGCAGCCAAGATGGAGGACTAGCGGGAGTTTACGAGGATGAGCAGTTCTTC. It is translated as CASSQDGGLAGVYEDEQFF.

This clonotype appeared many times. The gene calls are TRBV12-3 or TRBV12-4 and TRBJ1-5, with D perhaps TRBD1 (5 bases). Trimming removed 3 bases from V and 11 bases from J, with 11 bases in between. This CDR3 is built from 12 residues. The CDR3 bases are TGTGCCAGCAGTTTTTCAGGGTCCACCCAGCATTTT. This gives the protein CASSFSGSTQHF.

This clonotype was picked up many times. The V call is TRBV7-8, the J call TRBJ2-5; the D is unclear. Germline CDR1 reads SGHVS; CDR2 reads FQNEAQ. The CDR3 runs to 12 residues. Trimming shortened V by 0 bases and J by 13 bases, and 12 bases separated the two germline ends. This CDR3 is CASSLAKQAGYF. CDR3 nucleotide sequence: TGTGCCAGCAGCTTAGCAAAGCAGGCAGGGTACTTC.

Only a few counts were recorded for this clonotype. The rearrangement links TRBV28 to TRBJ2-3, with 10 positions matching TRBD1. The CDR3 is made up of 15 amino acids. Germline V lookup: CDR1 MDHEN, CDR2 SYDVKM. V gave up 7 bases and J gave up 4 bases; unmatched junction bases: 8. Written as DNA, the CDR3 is TGTGCCAGCACCGGGGACAGGGGAGGTTCAGATACGCAGTATTTT. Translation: CASTGDRGGSDTQYF.

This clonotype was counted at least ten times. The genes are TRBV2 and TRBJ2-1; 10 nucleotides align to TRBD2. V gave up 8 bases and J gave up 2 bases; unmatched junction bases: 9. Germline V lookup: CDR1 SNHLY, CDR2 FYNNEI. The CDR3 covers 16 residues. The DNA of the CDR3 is TGTGCCAGCGGGACTAGCGTAGTAGGGGCCTACAATGAGCAGTTCTTC. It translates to CASGTSVVGAYNEQFF.

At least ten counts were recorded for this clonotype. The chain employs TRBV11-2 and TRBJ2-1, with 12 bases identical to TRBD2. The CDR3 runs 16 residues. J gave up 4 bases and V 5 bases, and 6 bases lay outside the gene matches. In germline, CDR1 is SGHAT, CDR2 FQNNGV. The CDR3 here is CASSETSGRVYNEQFF. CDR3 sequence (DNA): TGTGCCAGCAGCGAGACTAGCGGGAGAGTTTACAATGAGCAGTTCTTC.

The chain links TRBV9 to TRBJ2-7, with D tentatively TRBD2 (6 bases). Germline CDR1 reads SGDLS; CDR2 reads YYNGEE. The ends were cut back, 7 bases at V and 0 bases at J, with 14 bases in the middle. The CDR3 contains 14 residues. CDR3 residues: CASSGGISSYEQYF. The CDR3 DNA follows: TGTGCCAGCTCGGGCGGGATAAGCTCCTACGAGCAGTACTTC.

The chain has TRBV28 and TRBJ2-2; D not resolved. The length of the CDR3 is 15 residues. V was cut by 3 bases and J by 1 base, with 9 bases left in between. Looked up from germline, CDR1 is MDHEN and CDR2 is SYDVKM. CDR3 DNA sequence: TGTGCCAGCAGTTTGCCCCTCTTGAACACCGGGGAGCTGTTTTTT. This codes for CASSLPLLNTGELFF.

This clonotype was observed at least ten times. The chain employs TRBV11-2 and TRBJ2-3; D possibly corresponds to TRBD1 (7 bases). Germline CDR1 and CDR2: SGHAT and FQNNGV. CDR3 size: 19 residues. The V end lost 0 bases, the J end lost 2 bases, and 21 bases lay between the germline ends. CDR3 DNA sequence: TGTGCCAGCAGCTTAGATGCAGGGGGGCGCTTCACAGCCACAGATACGCAGTATTTT. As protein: CASSLDAGGRFTATDTQYF.